This T cell receptor (beta chain) was identified in a study of T cells in localized non-small cell lung cancer. V dropped 1 base and J dropped 7; count of bases not matched to a gene: 8. CDR1 and CDR2 (germline): MGHRA, YSYEKL. This CDR3 region has 16 residues. Assay used: immunoSEQ multiplex PCR; TCRdb lists only in-frame clones, some missing. Of under 1,500 clones in the sample, about 25% were seen once. This clone came up a few times. This chain connects TRBV4-1 to TRBJ2-1; 9 nucleotides align to TRBD2. This TCR came from a female donor aged 60 or older with stage I squamous cell lung carcinoma. Here the sequenced sample was normal lung tissue next to the tumor, taken before any cancer treatment. The CDR3, as DNA: TGCGCCAGCAGCCAAGCCAGTAGCGGGAGTAGAAATGAGCAGTTCTTC. Amino acid sequence: CASSQASSGSRNEQFF.